This is a list of T cell receptor beta chains from one sample in a study of PD-1 blockade in mismatch repair-deficient tumors. Clones were read by immunoSEQ multiplex PCR, and TCRdb kept only the in-frame ones, dropping some. The sample lists over 100,000 clones; approximately 80% were seen once. The sample consisted of peripheral blood, taken about 60 weeks after starting pembrolizumab. The receptors come from an adult with mismatch repair-deficient cancer. Each CDR3 is given with its conserved first and last residue. The D gene is left open where the match is weak. Rows give clone size only sometimes, using once, few, many, or a class for an expanded clone.

D	V	size	J	CDR3	DNA
NA	TRBV2	NA	TRBJ1-1	CASSETVNTEAFF	TGTGCCAGCAGTGAAACGGTCAACACTGAAGCTTTCTTT
TRBD2	TRBV9	few	TRBJ2-2	CASSVTSGNTGELFF	TGTGCCAGCAGCGTAACTAGCGGAAACACCGGGGAGCTGTTTTTT
NA	TRBV5-4	NA	TRBJ2-7	CASSKDTRDLDEQYF	TGTGCCAGCAGCAAGGACACCCGGGACCTTGACGAGCAGTACTTC
TRBD2	TRBV2	NA	TRBJ2-6	CASSVGLAGAGANVLTF	TGTGCCAGCAGTGTCGGGCTAGCGGGAGCTGGGGCCAACGTCCTGACTTTC
NA	TRBV5-1	NA	TRBJ2-7	CASSLTPPREGQGRYEQYF	TGCGCCAGCAGCTTGACGCCCCCTCGGGAGGGACAGGGACGCTACGAGCAGTACTTC
NA	TRBV6-1	NA	TRBJ2-6	CASRSGSSGANVLTF	TGTGCCAGCAGGTCGGGGAGCTCTGGGGCCAACGTCCTGACTTTC
NA	TRBV6-5	NA	TRBJ1-2	CASSFSGFLGGYTF	TGTGCCAGCAGTTTTTCAGGGTTCCTTGGTGGCTACACCTTC
NA	TRBV19	few	TRBJ2-1	CASSIQSSYNEQFF	TGTGCCAGTAGTATACAGAGCTCCTACAATGAGCAGTTCTTC
TRBD2	TRBV7-9	few	TRBJ2-5	CASGKAGVETQYF	TGTGCCAGCGGGAAAGCGGGAGTTGAGACCCAGTACTTC
NA	TRBV30	NA	TRBJ1-1	CAWSVQGSPEAFF	TGTGCCTGGAGTGTTCAGGGCTCCCCTGAAGCTTTCTTT
TRBD2	TRBV13	NA	TRBJ2-5	CASTAGGRAGETQYF	TGTGCCAGCACCGCCGGCGGGAGGGCGGGGGAGACCCAGTACTTC
TRBD1	TRBV29-1	NA	TRBJ2-7	CSVEVQGAVFYEQYF	TGCAGCGTTGAAGTGCAGGGGGCTGTTTTCTACGAGCAGTACTTC
NA	TRBV29-1	few	TRBJ1-1	CSVVRGGGTEAFF	TGCAGCGTTGTCAGAGGGGGAGGAACTGAAGCTTTCTTT
NA	TRBV9	NA	TRBJ1-2	CASSVGPGANYGYTF	TGTGCCAGCAGCGTAGGTCCGGGGGCTAACTATGGCTACACCTTC
TRBD2	TRBV7-3	once	TRBJ2-1	CASSRVAGGYNEQFF	TGTGCCAGCAGCCGCGTAGCGGGAGGGTACAATGAGCAGTTCTTC
TRBD2	TRBV9	few	TRBJ2-5	CASSGSPGGETQYF	TGTGCCAGTAGCGGGAGTCCAGGAGGAGAGACCCAGTACTTC